A single sample is the source of the 9 T cell receptor beta chains below, sequenced in a study of T cells after posttransplantation cyclophosphamide. TCRdb's table, derived via immunoSEQ multiplex PCR, lists solely in-frame clones and lacks some. Recorded here are some 31,000 clones, none singletons. Source material: PBMCs. The receptors stem from a woman in her twenties or thirties in good health and a related stem cell transplant donor.

In its sample, this clone was seen a few times. The gene calls are TRBV6-5 and TRBJ2-2, with 7 bases aligning to TRBD1. Trimming cost V 6 bases and J 8 bases; bases outside gene matches: 12. The CDR3 has 15 residues. Germline assignment: CDR1 MNHEY and CDR2 SVGAGI. This CDR3 is CASRIEQGQAGELFF. In DNA form, the CDR3 reads TGTGCCAGCAGAATAGAACAGGGGCAGGCGGGGGAGCTGTTTTTT.

This clone was seen only a few times. The genes are TRBV7-8 and TRBJ1-1, with D possibly TRBD1 on 6 matching bases. Looked up from germline, CDR1 is SGHVS and CDR2 is FQNEAQ. Trimming shortened V by 6 bases and J by 0 bases, and 17 bases separated the two germline ends. This CDR3 contains 16 residues. CDR3 amino acids: CASRSLQGPLNTEAFF. The CDR3 DNA sequence: TGTGCCAGCAGAAGTCTGCAGGGGCCGTTGAACACTGAAGCTTTCTTT.

The sample holds many counts of this clone. The rearrangement joins TRBV7-6 to TRBJ1-2, with D unclear. The CDR3 length is 16 residues. Germline V gene sequence: CDR1 SGHVS, CDR2 FNYEAQ. V lost 5 bases to trimming and J lost 0 bases, with 16 bases between them. CDR3 DNA: TGTGCCAGCAGCGCGCGGACGAGCGGAGCTAACTATGGCTACACCTTC. Protein sequence: CASSARTSGANYGYTF.

There are many counts of this clone. This chain uses TRBV7-2 with TRBJ2-7, with TRBD1 matching over 8 bases. Germline V gene data show CDR1 as SGHTA and CDR2 as FQGNSA. The CDR3 covers 15 residues. Losses at the gene ends were 3 bases for V and 7 bases for J; bases not matched to a gene: 11. CDR3 amino acids: CASSFPAQGAREQYF. The CDR3 DNA follows: TGTGCCAGCAGCTTCCCCGCGCAGGGGGCGCGGGAGCAGTACTTC.

This clone was picked up many times. The V call is TRBV19, the J call TRBJ2-7; 9 bases fit TRBD1. This CDR3 is 16 amino acids long. Germline CDR1 is LNHDA and CDR2 is SQIVND (reference sequence). V gave up 6 bases and J gave up 1 base; unmatched junction bases: 10. CDR3 in DNA: TGTGCCAGTAGCACAGGTTACAGGGGGCGATCCTACGAGCAGTACTTC. Translating gives CASSTGYRGRSYEQYF.

This clone has ten or more counts. V gene TRBV19 combines with J gene TRBJ1-1; D not resolved. There are 15 residues in the CDR3. V was pared by 3 bases and J by 1 base, with 12 bases between. Germline-derived CDR1 and CDR2 are LNHDA and SQIVND (reference sequence). The CDR3 reads CASSIAARTNTEAFF. As DNA, the CDR3 is TGTGCCAGTAGTATCGCGGCGCGCACGAACACTGAAGCTTTCTTT.

This clone has ten or more counts. This rearrangement joins TRBV9 to TRBJ1-3; D is ambiguous. The ends were cut back, 2 bases at V and 4 bases at J, with 7 bases in the middle. CDR1 is SGDLS, CDR2 YYNGEE, per germline. This CDR3 spans 13 amino acids. CDR3 bases: TGTGCCAGCAGCGTGGGCCGCGGAAACACCATATATTTT. Its translation: CASSVGRGNTIYF.

This clone was counted at least ten times. The chain employs TRBV6-2 or TRBV6-3 and TRBJ1-5; the match to TRBD1 covers 9 bases. The CDR3 runs 15 residues. V trimming: 6 bases; J trimming: 5 bases; junction bases outside the gene matches: 8. Looked up from germline, CDR1 is MNHEY and CDR2 is SVGEGT. CDR3 loop: CASRRDRAPHQPQHF. In nucleotides, the CDR3 is TGTGCCAGCAGGAGGGACAGGGCCCCCCATCAGCCCCAGCATTTT.

V is TRBV15 and J is TRBJ2-7, with 7 bases fitting TRBD2. The junction had 8 bases not matched to a gene; V was cut back by 0 bases and J by 0 bases. Germline V gives CDR1 LNHNV, CDR2 YYDKDF (reference sequence). This CDR3 contains 17 residues. In nucleotides, the CDR3 is TGTGCCACCAGCAGAGATGGGGCTAGCGGCATCTCCTACGAGCAGTACTTC. This sequence encodes CATSRDGASGISYEQYF.